The sequence of this T cell receptor (beta chain) was determined in a study of patients and donors after allogeneic stem cell transplantation. In this sample, this clonotype turned up a few times. TCRdb re-analysed the RT-PCR reads in MiXCR, keeping a single row per CDR3 protein. Of 920,000 or so distinct CDR3 sequences listed, roughly 17% are singletons. The germline V gene has CDR1 MNHNS and CDR2 SASEGT. V gave up 6 bases and J gave up 5 bases, with 17 bases separating them. The CDR3 spans 14 residues. Material for sequencing was blood, either unsorted or a sorted T cell fraction (not recorded which). The receptor was isolated from a human donor who was either an allogeneic HSCT recipient or a stem cell or donor lymphocyte infusion donor (not recorded which). It is not recorded whose cells these are; they may come from a transplant donor. This chain joins TRBV6-1 and TRBJ2-7; possibly TRBD2 for D (6 bases). The CDR3: CASSRLGVEHEQYF. CDR3 nucleotides: TGTGCCAGCAGCCGACTAGGAGTGGAACACGAGCAGTACTTC.